The TCR beta chain described here comes from a study of breast tumors, draining lymph nodes, adjacent tissues. Axillary draining lymph nodes of breast cancer patients supplied the node samples. TCRdb reprocessed the multiplex PCR reads via MiXCR and lists one record per CDR3 protein. The sample lists some 170,000 distinct CDR3 sequences, 25% to 40% occurring once. Trimming cost V 3 bases and J 8 bases; bases outside gene matches: 2. The CDR3 length is 12 residues. Germline lookup yields CDR1 MGHDK and CDR2 SYGVNS. Regarding this clonotype: The antigen is undetermined.

General study findings and limits: Compared with basal-like, luminal-like tumors shared significantly more repertoire with nontumor tissue. Most tumor T cells seemingly derive from lymph node, then expand in tumor. That most tumor T cells come from lymph nodes remained unproven. Tumor repertoires ranked between lymph nodes and nontumor tissue in diversity, with V and J gene preferences.

The J gene is TRBJ1-2, the V gene TRBV25-1; TRBD1 matches at 8 bases. The source is a female donor with breast cancer. Some clones in this sample may be carry-over from other donors' samples. The sample taken for sequencing was axillary lymph node tissue. In DNA, the CDR3 is TGTGCCAGCAGTGACAGGGGGCAAGGCTACACCTTC. Its protein product is CASSDRGQGYTF.